The present entry profiles one TCR beta chain with its context. As yet, its antigen is unknown. The data were taken from a study of cytomegalovirus exposure and HLA in healthy donors. Study results and limitations: A previous analysis found most TCR beta V segments productive roughly 90% or roughly 30% of the time.

Germline V CDR1 and CDR2: MNHEY, SVGAGI. V dropped 6 bases and J dropped 13 bases, with 15 bases sitting between them. The CDR3 runs 12 residues. The study ran its PCR with 60 Vbeta and 13 Jbeta primers. Sequenced by immunoSEQ multiplex PCR; TCRdb stores in-frame clones only, minus some. This table has approximately 87,000 clones, just under 85% appearing once. The chain uses TRBV6-5 and TRBJ2-2; possibly TRBD1 for D (5 bases). The sequencing input was PBMCs. This TCR was sampled from a young woman in good health and CMV-seropositive. CDR3 protein: CASRTDSERLFF. CDR3 sequence (DNA): TGTGCCAGCAGGACCGACAGCGAGAGGCTGTTTTTT.